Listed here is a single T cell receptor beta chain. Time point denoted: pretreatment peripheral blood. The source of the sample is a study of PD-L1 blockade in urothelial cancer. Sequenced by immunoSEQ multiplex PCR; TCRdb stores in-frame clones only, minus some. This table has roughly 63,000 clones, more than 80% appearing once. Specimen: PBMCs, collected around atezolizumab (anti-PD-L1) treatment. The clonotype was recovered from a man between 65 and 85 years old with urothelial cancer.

The CDR3 DNA reads TGCGCCAGCAGCTTGGCCGGTTCGAGGTGGAATTCACCCCTCCACTTT. Translation gives CASSLAGSRWNSPLHF. The rearrangement links TRBV5-1 to TRBJ1-6, with D unclear. This CDR3 is built from 16 residues. Germline-derived CDR1 and CDR2 are SGHRS and YFSETQ. Trimming took off 0 bases at V and 7 bases at J, with 14 bases between the two ends.